This T cell receptor beta chain was obtained from a study of shared clonotypes between healthy human individuals. Points from the study as a whole: Across subsets, estimated richness was generally greater for naive than for memory populations.

Sequenced by immunoSEQ multiplex PCR; TCRdb stores in-frame clones only, minus some. The sample has roughly 220,000 clones, about 69% seen once. A remark on this clone: As yet, its antigen is unknown.

The germline V gene encodes CDR1 MGHDK and CDR2 SYGVNS. This CDR3 is built from 16 residues. Trimming took off 3 bases at V and 0 bases at J, with 11 bases between the two ends. All donors qualified as healthy HIV-negative adults and had experienced no recent acute infections or vaccinations. Nashville, Tennessee was home to all donors, who were Caucasian adults. Naive CD45RA+ and memory CD45RA-negative subsets were split from CD4+ cells. The sequence was obtained from a man aged 30 to 45 in good health. The genes are TRBV25-1 and TRBJ2-2, with D possibly being TRBD1 (6 bases). Sample: memory CD4+ T cells sorted from blood. Sample subset: CD45RA-negative fraction. The CDR3 bases are TGTGCCAGCAGTGAGGTACAGGGAGCGAACACCGGGGAGCTGTTTTTT. Translating it yields CASSEVQGANTGELFF.